This paragraph covers one T cell receptor beta chain sequence. This specimen comes from a study of lymphopenia after photon versus proton radiotherapy. The data were produced by immunoSEQ multiplex PCR, yet TCRdb's version contains in-frame clones alone and is incomplete. Of tens of thousands of clones listed, 80% to 95% were seen once; the top ten hold less than 9.5%. V dropped 5 bases and J dropped 1 base, with 11 bases sitting between them. This CDR3 is 14 amino acids long. CDR1 is SGHAT, CDR2 FQNNGV, per germline. The source is a woman in her seventies with pancreatic cancer. Some clones in this sample may be carry-over from other donors' samples. Here the sequenced sample was peripheral blood, taken from a patient treated with proton-based radiotherapy. The chain employs TRBV11-2 and TRBJ1-1; D remains unclear. In nucleotides, the CDR3 is TGTGCCAGCAGCCCAGTCCCAGGGAACACTGAAGCTTTCTTT. It specifies CASSPVPGNTEAFF.